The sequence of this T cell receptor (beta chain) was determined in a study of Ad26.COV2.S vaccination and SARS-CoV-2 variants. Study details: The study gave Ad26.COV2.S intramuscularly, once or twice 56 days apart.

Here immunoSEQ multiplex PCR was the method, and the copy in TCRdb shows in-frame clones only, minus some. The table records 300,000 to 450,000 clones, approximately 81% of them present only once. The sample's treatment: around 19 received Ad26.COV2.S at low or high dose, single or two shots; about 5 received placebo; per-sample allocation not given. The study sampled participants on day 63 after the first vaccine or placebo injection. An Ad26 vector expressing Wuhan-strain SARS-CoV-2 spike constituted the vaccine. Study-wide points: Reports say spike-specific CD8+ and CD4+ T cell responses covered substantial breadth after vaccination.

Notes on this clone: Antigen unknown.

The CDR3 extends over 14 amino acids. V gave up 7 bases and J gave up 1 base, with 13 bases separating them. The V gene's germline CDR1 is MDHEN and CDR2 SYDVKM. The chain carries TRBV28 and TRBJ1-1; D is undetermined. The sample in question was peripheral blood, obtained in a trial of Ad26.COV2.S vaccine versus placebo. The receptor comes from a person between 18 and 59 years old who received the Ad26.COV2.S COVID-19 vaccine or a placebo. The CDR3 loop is CASTPARRNTEAFF. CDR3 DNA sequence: TGTGCCAGCACACCCGCCAGGCGGAACACTGAAGCTTTCTTT.